This T cell receptor beta chain was identified in a study of T cell clonality in common variable immunodeficiency. Trimming removed 5 bases at V and 1 base at J, with 5 bases between. Germline V gene lookup returns CDR1 GTSNPN and CDR2 SVGIG (reference sequence). This CDR3 region has 11 residues. Regarding the study as a whole: Compared with healthy controls, CVID subjects showed increased TCRbeta clonality, mostly in about a third. The cause of increased CVID clonality remains unclear without subpopulation sequencing.

This clone was recorded a few times. The antigen is unknown. The read terminates 3 residues before the CDR3 end, so the remaining end is supplied by the germline J gene. Other DNA sequences in the same sample also yield this CDR3. Repertoires were generated with immunoSEQ multiplex PCR, while TCRdb's copy carries only in-frame clones and drops some. This sample shows under 45,000 clones and no singletons; roughly 3.6% rests with the ten largest. Both groups were predominantly of Caucasian heritage. Heparinized whole blood, roughly 5 to 8.5 ml, came from each donor. This chain connects TRBV30 to TRBJ1-2; no reliable D call. Sequencing input: peripheral blood mononuclear cells. The TCR was taken from a person aged 18-70 years in good health. The CDR3 is CAWELNYGYTF. The CDR3 DNA, read in part, is TGTGCCTGGGAGCTTAACTATGGC.